The clone carrying this T cell receptor (beta chain) has just a few counts. Peripheral blood, about 9.8 milliliters per donor, was collected. This entry belongs to a study of blood T cells in healthy people across ages. The use of a sample-barcoded 5' primer and a J-beta primer mix characterized a second PCR of about 7 to 12 cycles. Unique molecular identifiers of 12 random nucleotides labeled each cDNA. Via MiXCR, TCRdb re-called the 5' RACE reads, giving one row per CDR3 protein. This sample yields around 850,000 distinct CDR3 sequences, of which about 34% are seen a single time; 13% belongs to the top ten. The CDR3 is 13 amino acids. Per germline, CDR1 SNHLY and CDR2 FYNNEI. The V and J ends lost 4 bases and 8 bases respectively, with 11 bases between them.

The chain is built from TRBV2 and TRBJ1-4; TRBD1 is a possible D gene (6 bases). This sequence originates from a man between 18 and 35 years old in good health. The source material was blood. This CDR3 reads CASSGGADEKLFF. In DNA, the CDR3 is TGTGCCAGCAGTGGGGGGGCCGACGAAAAACTGTTTTTT.